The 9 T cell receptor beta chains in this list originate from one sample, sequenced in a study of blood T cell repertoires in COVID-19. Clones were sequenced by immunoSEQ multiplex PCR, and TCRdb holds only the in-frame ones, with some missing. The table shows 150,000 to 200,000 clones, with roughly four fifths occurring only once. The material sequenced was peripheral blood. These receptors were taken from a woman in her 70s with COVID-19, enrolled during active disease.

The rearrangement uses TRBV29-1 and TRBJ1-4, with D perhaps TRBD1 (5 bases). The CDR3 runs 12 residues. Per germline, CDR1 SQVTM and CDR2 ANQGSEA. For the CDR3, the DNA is TGCGCGGGGGAAGCGGATAATGAAAAACTGTTTTTT. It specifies CAGEADNEKLFF.

The CDR3, as DNA: TGTGCCACCAGCAGAGGGAGCGAGGGTAAGTCCACCGGGGAGCTGTTTTTT. It specifies CATSRGSEGKSTGELFF. V usage is TRBV15 and J usage is TRBJ2-2, with D perhaps TRBD2 (5 bases). The length of the CDR3 is 17 residues. Germline values: CDR1 LNHNV, CDR2 YYDKDF (reference sequence). V was clipped by 1 base and J by 4 bases, with 16 bases between them. The complete variable domain, with remaining parts taken from reference TRBV15 and TRBJ2-2, reads DAMVIQNPRYQVTQFGKPVTLSCSQTLNHNVMYWYQQKSSQAPKLLFHYYDKDFNNEADTPDNFQSRRPNTSFCFLDIRSPGLGDTAMYLCATSRGSEGKSTGELFFGEGSRLTVL.

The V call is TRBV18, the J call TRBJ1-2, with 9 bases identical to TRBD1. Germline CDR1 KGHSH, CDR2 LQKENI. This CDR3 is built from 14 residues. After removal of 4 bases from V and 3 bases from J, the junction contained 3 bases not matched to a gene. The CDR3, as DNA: TGTGCCAGCTCACTACAGGGGGCTGACTATGGCTACACCTTC. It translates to CASSLQGADYGYTF.

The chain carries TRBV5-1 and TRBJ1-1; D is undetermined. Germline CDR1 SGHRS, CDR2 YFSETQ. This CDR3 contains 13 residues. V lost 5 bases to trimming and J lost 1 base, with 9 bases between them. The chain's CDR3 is CASRDSGNTEAFF. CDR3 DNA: TGCGCCAGCAGAGATAGCGGGAACACTGAAGCTTTCTTT.

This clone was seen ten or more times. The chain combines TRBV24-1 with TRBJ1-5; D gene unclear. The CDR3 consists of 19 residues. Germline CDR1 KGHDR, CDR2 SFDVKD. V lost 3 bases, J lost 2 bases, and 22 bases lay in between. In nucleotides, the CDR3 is TGTGCCACCAGTGATCCACGAGGAGCGTCAAATATTGGCAATCAGCCCCAGCATTTT. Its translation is CATSDPRGASNIGNQPQHF.

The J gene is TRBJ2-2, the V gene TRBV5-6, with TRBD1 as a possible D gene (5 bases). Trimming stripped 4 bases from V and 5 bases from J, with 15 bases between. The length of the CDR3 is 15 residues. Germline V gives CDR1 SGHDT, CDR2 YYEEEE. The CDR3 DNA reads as TGTGCCAGCAGCAATCCAGGACCAGGGACCGGGGAGCTGTTTTTT. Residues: CASSNPGPGTGELFF.

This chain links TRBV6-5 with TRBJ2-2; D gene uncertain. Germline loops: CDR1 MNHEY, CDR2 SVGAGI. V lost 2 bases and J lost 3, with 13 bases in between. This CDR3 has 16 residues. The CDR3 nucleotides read TGTGCCAGCAGTTACAGTCCTGGGCACTACACCGGGGAGCTGTTTTTT. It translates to CASSYSPGHYTGELFF.

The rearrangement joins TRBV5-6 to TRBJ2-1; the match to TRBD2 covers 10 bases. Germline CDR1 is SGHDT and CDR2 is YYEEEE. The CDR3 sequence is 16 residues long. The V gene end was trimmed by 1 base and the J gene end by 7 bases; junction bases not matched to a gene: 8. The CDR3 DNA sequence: TGTGCCAGCAGCTTGTTAAGGAGCGGGAGGGAGAATGAGCAGTTCTTC. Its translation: CASSLLRSGRENEQFF.

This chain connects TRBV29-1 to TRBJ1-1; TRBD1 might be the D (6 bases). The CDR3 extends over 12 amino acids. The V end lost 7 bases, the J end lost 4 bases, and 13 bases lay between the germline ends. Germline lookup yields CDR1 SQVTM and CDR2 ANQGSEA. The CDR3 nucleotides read TGCAGCGGATACAGGGTTGGCACTGAAGCTTTCTTT. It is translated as CSGYRVGTEAFF.